The entry below describes one TCR beta chain. Each cell subset's genomic DNA was divided evenly among several immunoSEQ plates. Per the study methods: Junction-only sequences without quality scores came from ImmunoSEQ, so filtering differed. Measured with immunoSEQ multiplex PCR; TCRdb has only the in-frame clones, and not every one. For V, J and clone size, that table is used; D and trimming come from the DNA. This table has about 460,000 clones, about 74% appearing once. The data derive from a study of shared clonotypes between healthy human individuals. Unsorted samples drew genomic DNA from tens of millions of PBMCs. CDR1 is SGHAT and CDR2 is FQNNGV in the germline V gene. This CDR3 is built from 16 residues. V gave up 1 base and J gave up 7 bases, with 17 bases separating them.

The chain links TRBV11-2 to TRBJ2-1, with D possibly called TRBD1 or TRBD2 (5 bases each). The specimen sequenced was PBMCs. The TCR sequence derives from a woman in her thirties or forties in good health. Some clones in this sample may be carry-over from other donors' samples. The CDR3 loop reads CASSLVRDGRRNEQFF. The CDR3 bases are TGTGCCAGCAGCTTAGTCCGGGACGGCCGTAGAAATGAGCAGTTCTTC.